This T cell receptor beta chain was recorded in a study of cytomegalovirus exposure and HLA in healthy donors. Findings and caveats of the study: The study recorded over 150 TCR beta chains that were cytomegalovirus-associated. For cytomegalovirus status, the classifier reportedly gave diagnoses with high specificity and sensitivity. Most TCR sequences were seen very rarely across donors, but some public TCRs occurred in many.

The CDR3 runs to 16 residues. After removal of 1 base from V and 7 bases from J, the junction contained 8 bases not matched to a gene. Looked up from germline, CDR1 is SGHNT and CDR2 is YENEEA. This clone was counted a single time. Its antigen is not known. Sequencing was performed with immunoSEQ multiplex PCR; in TCRdb, only in-frame clones are kept and a portion is missing. The repertoire has more than 140,000 clones, 85% to 90% of them found once; the top ten carry 2.5% to 4%. Among the roughly 110 subjects of the validation cohort, separate from the roughly 600-subject first cohort, were the donors.

V gene TRBV11-3 combines with J gene TRBJ2-7; 12 bases map to TRBD2. This receptor was identified in a woman younger than 35 in good health and CMV-seropositive. The sequenced sample was PBMCs. Here the CDR3 reads CASSLVLAGGPGEQYF. The CDR3 nucleotides are TGTGCCAGCAGCTTAGTCCTAGCGGGAGGGCCCGGGGAGCAGTACTTC.